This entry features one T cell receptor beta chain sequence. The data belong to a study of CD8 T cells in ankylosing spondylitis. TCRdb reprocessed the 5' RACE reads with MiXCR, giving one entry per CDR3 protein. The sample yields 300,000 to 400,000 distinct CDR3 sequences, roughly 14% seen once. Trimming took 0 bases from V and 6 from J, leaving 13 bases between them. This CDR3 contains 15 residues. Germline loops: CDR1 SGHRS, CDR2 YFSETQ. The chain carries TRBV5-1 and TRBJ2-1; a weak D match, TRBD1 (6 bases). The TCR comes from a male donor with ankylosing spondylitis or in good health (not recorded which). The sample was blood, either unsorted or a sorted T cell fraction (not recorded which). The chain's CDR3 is CASSLGPGVRNEQFF. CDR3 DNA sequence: TGCGCCAGCAGCTTGGGTCCAGGGGTCCGCAATGAGCAGTTCTTC.